Listed below are T cell receptor beta chains from one sample, sequenced in a study of beta chain features in type 1 diabetes. Profiling relied on immunoSEQ multiplex PCR, and the TCRdb table lists in-frame clones only, not all of them. The sample has 200,000 to 300,000 clones; about 63% are singletons. Sequences were obtained from naive CD4+ T cells from blood. Receptors were obtained from a man between 25 and 39 years old in good health. Both conserved end residues are part of each CDR3. The D gene is left open where the match is weak. The size entry is marked missing in some rows and otherwise reads once, few, many or a size class.

>TRBD1|15|TRBJ2-3|.|TRBV2
CASSAGQGSTDTQYF
TGTGCCAGCAGCGCCGGACAGGGAAGTACAGATACGCAGTATTTT
>TRBD2|16|TRBJ2-5|.|TRBV9
CASSKLSSGTKETQYF
TGTGCCAGCAGCAAATTGTCTAGCGGTACAAAAGAGACCCAGTACTTC
>.|15|TRBJ1-6|.|TRBV7-2
CASSLRPGPNSPLHF
TGTGCCAGCAGCTTAAGGCCGGGTCCAAATTCACCCCTCCACTTT
>.|13|TRBJ1-1|.|TRBV18
CASSPSVGTEAFF
TGTGCCAGCTCACCTAGCGTAGGCACTGAAGCTTTCTTT
>.|16|TRBJ2-1|once|TRBV10-3
CAISESASVGNNEQFF
TGTGCCATCAGTGAGTCGGCTAGCGTAGGGAACAATGAGCAGTTCTTC
>.|14|TRBJ2-1|few|TRBV29-1
CSVPRLELWNEQFF
TGCAGCGTTCCCCGACTAGAACTATGGAATGAGCAGTTCTTC
>.|13|TRBJ2-3|.|TRBV7-2
CASSSYYTDTQYF
TGTGCCAGCAGCTCTTATTACACAGATACGCAGTATTTT
>.|12|TRBJ2-2|few|TRBV25-1
CASSEYTGELFF
TGTGCCAGCAGTGAATACACCGGGGAGCTGTTTTTT
>TRBD2|14|TRBJ2-3|.|TRBV6-1
CASSEASGAGTQYF
TGTGCCAGCAGTGAAGCTAGCGGGGCTGGTACGCAGTATTTT
>.|12|TRBJ2-3|.|TRBV28
CASSLRTDTQYF
TGTGCCAGCAGCCTTCGTACAGATACGCAGTATTTT
>TRBD1|13|TRBJ2-7|.|TRBV5-1
CASSGTGEYEQYF
TGCGCCAGCAGTGGGACAGGGGAATACGAGCAGTACTTC
>.|13|TRBJ2-7|.|TRBV18
CASSPPVGYEQYF
TGTGCCAGCTCACCACCAGTGGGCTACGAGCAGTACTTC
>.|12|TRBJ2-5|.|TRBV18
CASSRGIETQYF
TGTGCCAGCTCACGAGGGATCGAGACCCAGTACTTC
>TRBD2|16|TRBJ2-5|.|TRBV10-3
CAISEFPGGTQETQYF
TGTGCCATCAGTGAATTCCCCGGGGGGACCCAAGAGACCCAGTACTTC
>.|13|TRBJ1-1|few|TRBV23-1
CASSQESADEAFF
TGCGCCAGCAGTCAAGAATCGGCAGATGAAGCTTTCTTT
>.|15|TRBJ2-1|.|TRBV4-1
CASSQVTPPANEQFF
TGCGCCAGCAGCCAAGTAACCCCACCAGCCAATGAGCAGTTCTTC
>TRBD1|18|TRBJ2-2|few|TRBV6-1
CASSERGAGTGNTGELFF
TGTGCCAGCAGTGAAAGGGGAGCCGGGACAGGAAACACCGGGGAGCTGTTTTTT
>.|15|TRBJ1-5|few|TRBV30
CAWSPGTHSNQPQHF
TGTGCCTGGAGTCCAGGGACCCATAGCAATCAGCCCCAGCATTTT
>.|14|TRBJ2-7|few|TRBV2
CASSDSYSAYEQYF
TGTGCCAGCAGTGACAGCTATTCGGCGTACGAGCAGTACTTC
>.|12|TRBJ1-1|.|TRBV29-1
CSVIERNTEAFF
TGCAGCGTCATTGAACGGAACACTGAAGCTTTCTTT
>.|13|TRBJ2-1|.|TRBV6-6
CASSYFTDNEQFF
TGTGCCAGCAGTTACTTCACTGACAATGAGCAGTTCTTC
>TRBD2|15|TRBJ2-7|.|TRBV30
CAWSEAGGPFYEQYF
TGTGCCTGGAGCGAAGCGGGAGGCCCCTTCTACGAGCAGTACTTC
>TRBD1|16|TRBJ2-7|.|TRBV7-9
CASSLGLQGPPYEQYF
TGTGCCAGCAGCTTAGGCTTACAGGGGCCCCCCTACGAGCAGTACTTC
>.|14|TRBJ1-1|.|TRBV18
CASSPVGGGTEAFF
TGTGCCAGCTCACCTGTGGGAGGGGGCACTGAAGCTTTCTTT
>TRBD2|14|TRBJ2-3|few|TRBV28
CASRDSGRADTQYF
TGTGCCAGCAGAGATAGCGGGAGGGCAGATACGCAGTATTTT
>.|15|TRBJ2-1|.|TRBV30
CACSRSGLAGNEQFF
TGTGCCTGCTCCCGGTCGGGACTTGCGGGCAATGAGCAGTTCTTC
>.|13|TRBJ2-5|.|TRBV2
CASSYRLEETQYF
TGTGCCAGCAGTTACCGACTAGAAGAGACCCAGTACTTC
>.|13|TRBJ1-1|few|TRBV29-1
CSVSGLQNTEAFF
TGCAGCGTTTCGGGACTCCAGAACACTGAAGCTTTCTTT
>TRBD1|15|TRBJ2-7|.|TRBV11-1
CASSHGPGGSYEQYF
TGTGCCAGCAGCCACGGGCCAGGGGGCTCCTACGAGCAGTACTTC
>.|12|TRBJ2-5|.|TRBV29-1
CSDRENQETQYF
TGCAGCGACAGGGAAAACCAAGAGACCCAGTACTTC
>.|17|TRBJ2-7|.|TRBV27
CASSLVPRQGAPYEQYF
TGTGCCAGCAGTTTAGTTCCGAGGCAAGGGGCCCCCTACGAGCAGTACTTC
>.|13|TRBJ1-4|.|TRBV30
CAWTSRTNEKLFF
TGTGCCTGGACCTCCCGTACCAATGAAAAACTGTTTTTT
>.|12|TRBJ1-6|.|TRBV7-9
CASSPGGEPLHF
TGTGCCAGCAGCCCCGGGGGTGAACCCCTCCACTTT
>.|13|TRBJ2-1|.|TRBV7-9
CASSGAVYNEQFF
TGTGCCAGCTCCGGAGCGGTATACAATGAGCAGTTCTTC
>TRBD1|12|TRBJ1-6|.|TRBV29-1
CSVRTGDSPLHF
TGCAGCGTTAGGACAGGGGACTCACCCCTCCACTTT
>.|11|TRBJ2-4|.|TRBV30
CAWSVENIQYF
TGTGCCTGGAGTGTTGAAAACATTCAGTACTTC
>TRBD2|13|TRBJ2-3|.|TRBV30
CAWNKRDLDTQYF
TGTGCCTGGAACAAGCGGGATTTAGATACGCAGTATTTT
>TRBD1|14|TRBJ1-4|.|TRBV30
CAWSRTGGDEKLFF
TGTGCCTGGAGTCGTACAGGGGGCGACGAAAAACTGTTTTTT
>.|11|TRBJ1-1|.|TRBV30
CACTLNTEAFF
TGTGCCTGCACCTTGAACACTGAAGCTTTCTTT
>.|16|TRBJ1-5|.|TRBV19
CASSIPTGYSNQPQHF
TGTGCCAGTAGTATCCCGACAGGTTATAGCAATCAGCCCCAGCATTTT
>TRBD2|14|TRBJ2-1|.|TRBV29-1
CSVEGRLAGVEQFF
TGCAGCGTTGAGGGGCGACTAGCGGGAGTGGAGCAGTTCTTC
>.|15|TRBJ1-2|.|TRBV4-3
CASSQGQTESYGYTF
TGCGCCAGCAGCCAAGGACAGACAGAAAGCTATGGCTACACCTTC
>.|11|TRBJ2-7|few|TRBV13
CASSFRYEQYF
TGTGCCAGCAGCTTCCGGTACGAGCAGTACTTC